Listed here are 21 T cell receptor beta chains from one sample, sequenced in a study of technical replicates of blood from a few donors. TCRdb keeps only in-frame clones here, not all; method: immunoSEQ multiplex PCR. The table has about 100,000 clones, over 90% seen once. The sequenced sample was T cells isolated from PBMCs. These TCRs come from a human donor in good health.

The rearrangement joins TRBV7-6 to TRBJ2-1, with 7 bases matching TRBD1. CDR3 length: 14 amino acids. Looked up from germline, CDR1 is SGHVS and CDR2 is FNYEAQ. Trimming took 3 bases from V and 9 from J; bases not matched to a gene: 8. The CDR3 sequence is CASSFPDRDTEQFF. The DNA for the CDR3 is TGTGCCAGCAGCTTCCCTGACAGGGACACTGAGCAGTTCTTC.

The rearrangement uses TRBV14 and TRBJ1-2, with 9 bases fitting TRBD1. J lost 4 bases, V lost 2 bases, and 5 bases had no gene match. Germline CDR1 is SGHDN and CDR2 is FVKESK. The CDR3 has 15 amino acids. CDR3 protein: CASSQRTGVGYGYTF. The CDR3 DNA is TGTGCCAGCAGCCAACGGACAGGGGTAGGCTATGGCTACACCTTC.

The chain combines TRBV11-3 with TRBJ1-1, with unresolved D. Between the trimmed V and J ends, which lost 10 bases and 1 base, there was a span of 16 bases. From germline, CDR1 is SGHNT and CDR2 YENEEA. The CDR3 totals 14 residues. This CDR3 reads CAIYPRDANTEAFF. The CDR3 DNA is TGTGCCATCTATCCCCGGGATGCGAACACTGAAGCTTTCTTT.

The gene calls are TRBV6-1 and TRBJ2-1, with D unresolved. The ends were cut back, 10 bases at V and 3 bases at J, with 13 bases in the middle. The CDR3 has 13 residues. Germline CDR1 reads MNHNS; CDR2 reads SASEGT. Written as DNA, the CDR3 is TGTGCCACCCGCGTGGGCCTCTACAATGAGCAGTTCTTC. Amino acid sequence: CATRVGLYNEQFF.

This chain links TRBV28 with TRBJ2-7, with a possible D match to TRBD2 (6 bases). Looked up from germline, CDR1 is MDHEN and CDR2 is SYDVKM. There are 13 residues in the CDR3. The V gene lost 5 bases and the J gene lost 5 bases, with 13 bases spanning the gap. DNA of the CDR3: TGTGCCAGCAGTCTACTAGCCCTCGACGAGCAGTACTTC. Residues: CASSLLALDEQYF. Drawing the rest from reference TRBV28 and TRBJ2-7, the complete variable domain is DVKVTQSSRYLVKRTGEKVFLECVQDMDHENMFWYRQDPGLGLRLIYFSYDVKMKEKGDIPEGYSVSREKKERFSLILESASTNQTSMYLCASSLLALDEQYFGPGTRLTVT.

This chain joins TRBV2 and TRBJ2-1; D is ambiguous. V shed 5 bases and J shed 4 bases, with 9 bases lying between them. The CDR3 length is 13 residues. Germline lookup yields CDR1 SNHLY and CDR2 FYNNEI. CDR3 bases: TGTGCCAGCAGTAAGACACCGTACAATGAGCAGTTCTTC. It is translated as CASSKTPYNEQFF.

The V and J genes are TRBV6-4 and TRBJ2-1; 9 positions match TRBD2. J was trimmed by 8 bases and V by 3 bases; bases with no gene match: 8. CDR1 and CDR2 from the germline V gene are MRHNA and SNTAGT. This CDR3 is built from 15 residues. The CDR3 region is CASSEASGGPHEQFF. The CDR3 DNA sequence: TGTGCCAGCAGTGAGGCCAGCGGGGGGCCACATGAGCAGTTCTTC.

The chain uses TRBV28 and TRBJ1-3; D possibly corresponds to TRBD1 (6 bases). Germline CDR1 is MDHEN and CDR2 is SYDVKM. The CDR3 runs 16 residues. Trimming cost V 5 bases and J 0 bases, with 14 bases left between them. Here the CDR3 DNA reads TGTGCCAGCAGTCCAGGACAGATTTACTCTGGAAACACCATATATTTT. Translation: CASSPGQIYSGNTIYF.

V gene TRBV29-1 combines with J gene TRBJ2-7, with a possible D match to TRBD1 (6 bases). The germline V gene encodes CDR1 SQVTM and CDR2 ANQGSEA. The length of the CDR3 is 13 residues. Trimming stripped 6 bases from V and 4 bases from J, with 16 bases between. The CDR3 DNA follows: TGCAGCGTCCGTCAGGGGATTTCTTACGAGCAGTACTTC. Its protein product is CSVRQGISYEQYF.

The V and J genes are TRBV11-3 and TRBJ2-1; tentative D call: TRBD1 (6 bases). With 1 base removed from V and 8 bases from J, the gap between germline ends came to 12 bases. CDR3 size: 14 residues. Germline CDR1 is SGHNT and CDR2 is YENEEA. The CDR3 loop is CASSLGGGRHEQFF. CDR3 in DNA: TGTGCCAGCAGCTTAGGAGGGGGAAGACATGAGCAGTTCTTC.

The rearrangement joins TRBV10-3 to TRBJ2-1, with TRBD2 matching over 10 bases. V was clipped by 2 bases and J by 8 bases; unmatched bases: 6. CDR1 is ENHRY, CDR2 SYGVKD, per germline. The CDR3 loop spans 15 amino acids. DNA for the CDR3: TGTGCCATCAGTGAGAGGACTAGCGGAGAACATGAGCAGTTCTTC. This encodes CAISERTSGEHEQFF.

The CDR3 sequence is CATSSGLTGELFF. In DNA, the CDR3 is TGTGCCACCAGCTCGGGACTCACCGGGGAGCTGTTTTTT. The genes are TRBV15 and TRBJ2-2; D is perhaps TRBD2 (6 bases). V lost 5 bases, J lost 4 bases, and 8 bases lay in between. The germline V gene encodes CDR1 LNHNV and CDR2 YYDKDF (reference sequence). The CDR3 totals 13 residues.

The V gene is TRBV12-5, the J gene TRBJ2-3, with TRBD1 matching over 7 bases. CDR3 length: 22 amino acids. The V and J ends lost 0 bases and 0 bases, in that order; junction bases with no gene match: 21. CDR1 and CDR2 (germline): LGHNT, FRNRAP. CDR3 loop: CASGLVLTGQLSPTSSTDTQYF. CDR3 DNA sequence: TGTGCTAGTGGTTTGGTACTCACGGGACAGCTTTCTCCAACATCTAGCACAGATACGCAGTATTTT.

The genes are TRBV7-4 and TRBJ1-1; no clear D gene. In germline, CDR1 is SGHVT, CDR2 SQSDAQ. V was clipped by 3 bases and J by 9 bases, with 11 bases between them. The CDR3 extends over 12 amino acids. The CDR3 spells CASSFCVIKAFF. The DNA of the CDR3 is TGTGCCAGCAGCTTTTGTGTTATTAAAGCTTTCTTT.

The chain links TRBV7-8 to TRBJ1-4; no clear D gene. This CDR3 region has 15 residues. The germline V and J ends were trimmed by 1 base and 3 bases, with 9 bases remaining between them. Germline assignment: CDR1 SGHVS and CDR2 FQNEAQ. CDR3 nucleotide sequence: TGTGCCAGCAGCTTAGAGCGTGTTTCTAATGAAAAACTGTTTTTT. Its translation: CASSLERVSNEKLFF. Full variable domain (outside the CDR3, taken from reference TRBV7-8 and TRBJ1-4): GAGVSQSPRYKVAKRGQDVALRCDPISGHVSLFWYQQALGQGPEFLTYFQNEAQLDKSGLPSDRFFAERPEGSVSTLKIQRTQQEDSAVYLCASSLERVSNEKLFFGSGTQLSVL.

The chain carries TRBV19 and TRBJ1-1, with D uncertain. CDR3 length equals 16 residues. Per the germline V gene, CDR1 is LNHDA and CDR2 is SQIVND (reference sequence). The V gene lost 3 bases and the J gene lost 10 bases, with 24 bases spanning the gap. CDR3 sequence: CASSMGGHSLSSAAFF. CDR3 coding DNA: TGTGCCAGTAGTATGGGAGGGCACTCCCTCTCCTCTGCAGCTTTCTTT.

This sequence joins TRBV7-8 and TRBJ2-2, with 9 bases identical to TRBD2. V shed 5 bases, J shed 2 bases, and the junction held 15 bases outside the gene matches. The CDR3 sequence is 19 residues long. Germline values: CDR1 SGHVS, CDR2 FQNEAQ. CDR3 loop: CASSTGRVYSGRNTGELFF. The CDR3 DNA is TGTGCCAGCAGCACGGGACGGGTTTATAGCGGGAGAAACACCGGGGAGCTGTTTTTT.

CDR3 sequence: CASSSSGVRGNEQFF. CDR3 coding DNA: TGCGCCAGCAGCTCCTCAGGGGTGAGGGGCAATGAGCAGTTCTTC. The gene calls are TRBV5-1 and TRBJ2-1; D might be TRBD1 (6 bases). Trimming shortened V by 3 bases and J by 6 bases, and 16 bases separated the two germline ends. The V gene's germline CDR1 is SGHRS and CDR2 YFSETQ. The CDR3 totals 15 residues.

The rearrangement uses TRBV29-1 and TRBJ1-1; TRBD1 agrees at 7 bases. V gave up 6 bases and J gave up 6 bases; unmatched junction bases: 7. Germline V gene lookup returns CDR1 SQVTM and CDR2 ANQGSEA. This CDR3 has 12 amino acids. DNA of the CDR3: TGCAGCGTCGCGAGGGGGCCTCCTGAAGCTTTCTTT. As protein: CSVARGPPEAFF. The complete variable domain, with remaining parts taken from reference TRBV29-1 and TRBJ1-1, reads SAVISQKPSRDICQRGTSLTIQCQVDSQVTMMFWYRQQPGQSLTLIATANQGSEATYESGFVIDKFPISRPNLTFSTLTVSNMSPEDSSIYLCSVARGPPEAFFGQGTRLTVV.

The chain links TRBV18 to TRBJ2-7, with D uncertain. The CDR3 runs 14 residues. The V end was cut by 5 bases, the J end by 0 bases, with 11 bases between. CDR1 and CDR2 from the germline V gene are KGHSH and LQKENI. Here the CDR3 reads CASSAAFSSYEQYF. The DNA of the CDR3 is TGTGCCAGCTCAGCGGCTTTCAGCTCCTACGAGCAGTACTTC.

The chain joins TRBV7-9 to TRBJ1-1; the match to TRBD1 covers 9 bases. The V gene end was trimmed by 5 bases and the J gene end by 2 bases; junction bases not matched to a gene: 6. The CDR3 spans 15 residues. CDR1 is SEHNR and CDR2 is FQNEAQ in the germline V gene (reference sequence). CDR3 nucleotide sequence: TGTGCCAGCAGCGCCGACAGGGGGGAAAACACTGAAGCTTTCTTT. Encoded protein: CASSADRGENTEAFF.